Listed below are T cell receptor beta chains from one sample, sequenced in a study of cytomegalovirus exposure and HLA in healthy donors. Assay: immunoSEQ multiplex PCR; the TCRdb copy retains only in-frame clones and omits some. The data contain 65,000 to 90,000 clones, 82% of them singletons. Input material: PBMCs. The receptor source for this set is a man between 18 and 35 years old in good health and CMV-seronegative. The CDR3 runs from the conserved cysteine through the conserved F or W. The D gene is left open where the match is weak. Size tells how often a clone was seen (once, few, many) or the class of an expanded clone, and some rows leave it out.

d_gene: TRBD1
v_gene: TRBV7-2
j_gene: TRBJ2-3
abundance: NA
CDR3nt: TGTGCCAGCAGCTTAAAGGGGGCGGCCACAGATACGCAGTATTTT
CDR3aa: CASSLKGAATDTQYF

d_gene: NA
v_gene: TRBV30
j_gene: TRBJ1-5
abundance: NA
CDR3nt: TGTGCCTGGAGTGTATACCGAGGAACTGCCCCTCAGAATCAGCCCCAGCATTTT
CDR3aa: CAWSVYRGTAPQNQPQHF

d_gene: NA
v_gene: TRBV29-1
j_gene: TRBJ1-1
abundance: NA
CDR3nt: TGCAGCTCCGCGGCCAGTTCGAACACTGAAGCTTTCTTT
CDR3aa: CSSAASSNTEAFF

d_gene: TRBD1
v_gene: TRBV19
j_gene: TRBJ2-2
abundance: NA
CDR3nt: TGTGCCAGTAGTTTGACAGGGGACACCGGGGAGCTGTTTTTT
CDR3aa: CASSLTGDTGELFF

d_gene: TRBD1
v_gene: TRBV14
j_gene: TRBJ1-1
abundance: NA
CDR3nt: TGTGCCAGCAGCCTCCGGACAGGCGAGGGCACTGAAGCTTTCTTT
CDR3aa: CASSLRTGEGTEAFF

d_gene: NA
v_gene: TRBV10-1
j_gene: TRBJ2-5
abundance: NA
CDR3nt: TGCGCCAGCACAGAAACCAACCAAGAGACCCAGTACTTC
CDR3aa: CASTETNQETQYF

d_gene: NA
v_gene: TRBV4-3
j_gene: TRBJ2-5
abundance: NA
CDR3nt: TGCGCCAGCAGCCAAGATCCGGTGGGCAGGACTCAAGAGACCCAGTACTTC
CDR3aa: CASSQDPVGRTQETQYF

d_gene: TRBD2
v_gene: TRBV19
j_gene: TRBJ2-5
abundance: NA
CDR3nt: TGTGCCAGTAGGACTAGCTCAGGGGAGACCCAGTACTTC
CDR3aa: CASRTSSGETQYF

d_gene: NA
v_gene: TRBV27
j_gene: TRBJ1-6
abundance: NA
CDR3nt: TGTGCCAGCAGTTTGCTGGTTCTAAATTCACCCCTCCACTTT
CDR3aa: CASSLLVLNSPLHF

d_gene: TRBD1
v_gene: TRBV28
j_gene: TRBJ1-1
abundance: NA
CDR3nt: TGTGCCAGCAGTTTAGGAACAGGGGGCACTGAAGCTTTCTTT
CDR3aa: CASSLGTGGTEAFF

d_gene: TRBD1
v_gene: TRBV11-2
j_gene: TRBJ1-4
abundance: NA
CDR3nt: TGTGCCAGCAGCTTATTCATAGGGGGCGCGGAAAAACTGTTTTTT
CDR3aa: CASSLFIGGAEKLFF

d_gene: TRBD1
v_gene: TRBV5-8
j_gene: TRBJ2-3
abundance: NA
CDR3nt: TGTGCCAGCAGCTTGGAGGGGGCTGGCGATACGCAGTATTTT
CDR3aa: CASSLEGAGDTQYF

d_gene: TRBD2
v_gene: TRBV28
j_gene: TRBJ2-7
abundance: NA
CDR3nt: TGTGCCAGCAGTTTATTAGCGGGGACTAGCGGGAGGGGCGAGCAGTACTTC
CDR3aa: CASSLLAGTSGRGEQYF

d_gene: TRBD1
v_gene: TRBV6-6
j_gene: TRBJ1-1
abundance: NA
CDR3nt: TGTGCCACCACACAGGGGTACGCTGAAGCTTTCTTT
CDR3aa: CATTQGYAEAFF

d_gene: NA
v_gene: TRBV19
j_gene: TRBJ1-2
abundance: NA
CDR3nt: TGTGCCAGTAGTATAGCCCCAATGGAACAGCCCAGGCGTGGCTACACCTTC
CDR3aa: CASSIAPMEQPRRGYTF

d_gene: TRBD1
v_gene: TRBV7-2
j_gene: TRBJ1-5
abundance: NA
CDR3nt: TGTGCCAGCAGCTTAACGATCACCCGACAGGGCGTAAGCAATCAGCCCCAGCATTTT
CDR3aa: CASSLTITRQGVSNQPQHF

d_gene: NA
v_gene: TRBV30
j_gene: TRBJ2-7
abundance: NA
CDR3nt: TGTGCCTGGAGGGGGCGTGACTACGAGCAGTACTTC
CDR3aa: CAWRGRDYEQYF

d_gene: NA
v_gene: TRBV6-5
j_gene: TRBJ1-1
abundance: NA
CDR3nt: TGTGCCAGCAGTCTAACTCCCGGGACTGTTACTGAAGCTTTCTTT
CDR3aa: CASSLTPGTVTEAFF

d_gene: TRBD1
v_gene: TRBV7-2
j_gene: TRBJ2-5
abundance: once
CDR3nt: TGTGCCAGCAGCTTCCTCCCGGGACAGCAAGAGACCCAGTACTTC
CDR3aa: CASSFLPGQQETQYF

d_gene: NA
v_gene: TRBV2
j_gene: TRBJ2-7
abundance: NA
CDR3nt: TGTGCCAGCGGACACGAATCAGGAGGGGAGCAGTACTTC
CDR3aa: CASGHESGGEQYF

d_gene: NA
v_gene: TRBV10-1
j_gene: TRBJ1-2
abundance: NA
CDR3nt: TGCCCGACCGGGGGGCTCTGTGGCTACACCTTC
CDR3aa: CPTGGLCGYTF

d_gene: NA
v_gene: TRBV19
j_gene: TRBJ2-2
abundance: NA
CDR3nt: TGTGCCAGTAGTGCGGGGAGCACCGGGGAGCTGTTTTTT
CDR3aa: CASSAGSTGELFF

d_gene: NA
v_gene: TRBV2
j_gene: TRBJ2-1
abundance: NA
CDR3nt: TGTGCCAGCAGACACGATCAGGCGACCCACAATGAGCAGTTCTTC
CDR3aa: CASRHDQATHNEQFF

d_gene: TRBD1
v_gene: TRBV9
j_gene: TRBJ1-2
abundance: once
CDR3nt: TGTGCCAGCAGCTACCAGGGGGTTCCCAGGGACTATGGCTACACCTTC
CDR3aa: CASSYQGVPRDYGYTF

d_gene: TRBD2
v_gene: TRBV15
j_gene: TRBJ2-3
abundance: NA
CDR3nt: TGTGCCACCAGCAGAGATCTAACGGCGGGGGGGACAGATACGCAGTATTTT
CDR3aa: CATSRDLTAGGTDTQYF

d_gene: TRBD2
v_gene: TRBV5-1
j_gene: TRBJ2-1
abundance: NA
CDR3nt: TGCGCCAGCAGCTTGGGGTTAGCGGGAGTCTTAAATGAGCAGTTCTTC
CDR3aa: CASSLGLAGVLNEQFF

d_gene: NA
v_gene: TRBV4-3
j_gene: TRBJ2-7
abundance: few
CDR3nt: TGCGCCAGCAGCCAAACCCCCCAGGAAGCTGGACTCAACGAGCAGTACTTC
CDR3aa: CASSQTPQEAGLNEQYF

d_gene: TRBD1
v_gene: TRBV28
j_gene: TRBJ1-2
abundance: NA
CDR3nt: TGTGCCAGCGGGGGAGAGGACAGGGCCGACTATGGCTACACCTTC
CDR3aa: CASGGEDRADYGYTF

d_gene: TRBD1
v_gene: TRBV7-8
j_gene: TRBJ1-2
abundance: NA
CDR3nt: TGTGCCAGCAGCTTAGAAAGGGACAGTAGCGGCTACACCTTC
CDR3aa: CASSLERDSSGYTF

d_gene: NA
v_gene: TRBV7-6
j_gene: TRBJ1-6
abundance: NA
CDR3nt: TGTGCCAGCAGCCCAGGTCGGGGGAGGGATTCACCCCTCCACTTT
CDR3aa: CASSPGRGRDSPLHF

d_gene: TRBD2
v_gene: TRBV6-6
j_gene: TRBJ2-2
abundance: once
CDR3nt: TGTGCCAGCAGTTACATGACTAGCGGGGGGACCGGGGAGCTGTTTTTT
CDR3aa: CASSYMTSGGTGELFF

d_gene: TRBD1
v_gene: TRBV10-3
j_gene: TRBJ1-6
abundance: NA
CDR3nt: TGTGCCATCCGGACAGGTTTCGATTCACCCCTCCACTTT
CDR3aa: CAIRTGFDSPLHF

d_gene: TRBD1
v_gene: TRBV4-3
j_gene: TRBJ2-7
abundance: NA
CDR3nt: TGCGCCAGCAGCCTTTCCGGGACAGGGAACTACGAGCAGTACTTC
CDR3aa: CASSLSGTGNYEQYF

d_gene: NA
v_gene: TRBV7-9
j_gene: TRBJ1-4
abundance: NA
CDR3nt: TGTGCCAGCAGCCCCACGGGGTTCCGGCCCACTAATGAAAAACTGTTTTTT
CDR3aa: CASSPTGFRPTNEKLFF

d_gene: TRBD1
v_gene: TRBV5-1
j_gene: TRBJ2-3
abundance: NA
CDR3nt: TGCGCCAGCAGCTACGGACAGGGGGCTATCCCAGATACGCAGTATTTT
CDR3aa: CASSYGQGAIPDTQYF

d_gene: NA
v_gene: TRBV11-2
j_gene: TRBJ2-1
abundance: NA
CDR3nt: TGTGCCAGCAGCTTAGTTTTAACCGACTTACACAATGAGCAGTTCTTC
CDR3aa: CASSLVLTDLHNEQFF

d_gene: TRBD1
v_gene: TRBV7-2
j_gene: TRBJ1-2
abundance: few
CDR3nt: TGTGCCAGCAGCTTCCGAGGGGGCGAGGGCTACACCTTC
CDR3aa: CASSFRGGEGYTF

d_gene: NA
v_gene: TRBV7-9
j_gene: TRBJ2-5
abundance: once
CDR3nt: TGTGCCAGCAGCTTAGATGTTACTAGATCAGAGACCCAGTACTTC
CDR3aa: CASSLDVTRSETQYF

d_gene: TRBD1
v_gene: TRBV7-9
j_gene: TRBJ1-5
abundance: NA
CDR3nt: TGTGCCAGCAGCTTAGCGTCGGGGACAGGGGTGATTCAGCCCCAGCATTTT
CDR3aa: CASSLASGTGVIQPQHF

d_gene: NA
v_gene: TRBV7-9
j_gene: TRBJ2-1
abundance: NA
CDR3nt: TGTTCCAGCAGCTTAGCGCGGGGCCTGGGGGATGAGCAGTTCTTC
CDR3aa: CSSSLARGLGDEQFF

d_gene: TRBD1
v_gene: TRBV7-2
j_gene: TRBJ2-1
abundance: NA
CDR3nt: TGTGCCAGCAGCCCAAGGACAGGGGGGAATGAGCAGTTCTTC
CDR3aa: CASSPRTGGNEQFF

d_gene: TRBD2
v_gene: TRBV28
j_gene: TRBJ2-2
abundance: NA
CDR3nt: TGTGCCAGCAGTCCTTTATGGGGGGGGTCCGGGGAGCTGTTTTTT
CDR3aa: CASSPLWGGSGELFF

d_gene: TRBD1
v_gene: TRBV2
j_gene: TRBJ1-6
abundance: NA
CDR3nt: TGTGCCAGCAATTACAGGGGGCTGGATTCACCCCTCCACTTT
CDR3aa: CASNYRGLDSPLHF

d_gene: TRBD2
v_gene: TRBV13
j_gene: TRBJ2-1
abundance: NA
CDR3nt: TGTGCCAGCAGCCCGACTAGCGGGTCGTACAATGAGCAGTTCTTC
CDR3aa: CASSPTSGSYNEQFF

d_gene: NA
v_gene: TRBV19
j_gene: TRBJ2-1
abundance: NA
CDR3nt: TGTGCCAGCGACACTGCTACAGGGATCAATGAGCAGTTCTTC
CDR3aa: CASDTATGINEQFF

d_gene: TRBD2
v_gene: TRBV2
j_gene: TRBJ2-3
abundance: NA
CDR3nt: TGTGCCAGCGGGCTCCCCGGGACTAGCGGGGGGGCTCTTGCAGATACGCAGTATTTT
CDR3aa: CASGLPGTSGGALADTQYF

d_gene: NA
v_gene: TRBV6-5
j_gene: TRBJ1-1
abundance: NA
CDR3nt: TGTGCCAGCAGTTATCGGGGTTTTAACACTGAAGCTTTCTTT
CDR3aa: CASSYRGFNTEAFF

d_gene: TRBD1
v_gene: TRBV11-1
j_gene: TRBJ2-7
abundance: NA
CDR3nt: TGTGCCAGCAGCTCCCTTCGGACAGGCAGCTCCTACGAGCAGTACTTC
CDR3aa: CASSSLRTGSSYEQYF

d_gene: TRBD2
v_gene: TRBV11-2
j_gene: TRBJ2-2
abundance: NA
CDR3nt: TGTGCCAGCAGCTTAAAGGGAACGGCGACTAGCCCTCCCACCGGGGAGCTGTTTTTT
CDR3aa: CASSLKGTATSPPTGELFF

d_gene: NA
v_gene: TRBV5-1
j_gene: TRBJ1-5
abundance: NA
CDR3nt: TGCGCCAGCAGCTTGGATGGGGGACTTATCGGAGGGCCCCAGCATTTT
CDR3aa: CASSLDGGLIGGPQHF